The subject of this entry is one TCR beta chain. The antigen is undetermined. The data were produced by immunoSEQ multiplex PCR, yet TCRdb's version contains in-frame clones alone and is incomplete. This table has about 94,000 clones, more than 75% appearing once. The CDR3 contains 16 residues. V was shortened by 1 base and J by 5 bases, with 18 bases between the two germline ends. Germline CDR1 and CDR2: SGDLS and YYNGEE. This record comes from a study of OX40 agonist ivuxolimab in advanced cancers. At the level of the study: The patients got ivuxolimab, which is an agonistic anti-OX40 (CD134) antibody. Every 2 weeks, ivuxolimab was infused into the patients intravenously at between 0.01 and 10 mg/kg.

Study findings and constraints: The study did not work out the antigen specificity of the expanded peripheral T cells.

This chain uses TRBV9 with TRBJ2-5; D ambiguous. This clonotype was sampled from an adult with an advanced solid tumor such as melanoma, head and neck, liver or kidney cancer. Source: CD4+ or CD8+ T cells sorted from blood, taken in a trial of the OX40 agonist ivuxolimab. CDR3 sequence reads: CASSVTPRAETETQYF. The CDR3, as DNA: TGTGCCAGCAGCGTAACCCCCCGGGCTGAAACGGAGACCCAGTACTTC.